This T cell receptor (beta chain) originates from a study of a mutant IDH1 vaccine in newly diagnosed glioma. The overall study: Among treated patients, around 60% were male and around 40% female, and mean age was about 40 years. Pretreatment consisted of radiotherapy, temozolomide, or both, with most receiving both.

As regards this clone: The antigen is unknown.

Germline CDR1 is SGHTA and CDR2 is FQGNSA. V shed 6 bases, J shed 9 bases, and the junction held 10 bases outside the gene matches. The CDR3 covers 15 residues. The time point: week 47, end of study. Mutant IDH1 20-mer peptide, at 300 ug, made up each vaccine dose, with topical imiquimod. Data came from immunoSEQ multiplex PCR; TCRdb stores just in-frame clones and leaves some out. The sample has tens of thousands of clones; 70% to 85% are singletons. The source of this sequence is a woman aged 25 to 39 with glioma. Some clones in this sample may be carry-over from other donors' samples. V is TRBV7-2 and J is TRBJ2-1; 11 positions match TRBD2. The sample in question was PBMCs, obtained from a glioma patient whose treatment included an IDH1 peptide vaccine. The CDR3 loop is CASSFLAGGLGEQFF. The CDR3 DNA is TGTGCCAGCAGTTTTTTAGCGGGAGGGCTTGGTGAGCAGTTCTTC.